Each of the 13 T cell receptor beta chains below was sequenced from the same sample in a study of blood T cell repertoires in COVID-19. The table came from immunoSEQ multiplex PCR; TCRdb's copy has only in-frame clones and leaves some out. Among 95,000 to 120,000 clones, 85% were seen once, and the ten largest hold less than 3.5%. The sequenced sample consisted of peripheral blood. The receptors come from a man aged 40-55 years with acute or convalescent COVID-19.

The CDR3: CAWGAGGVKYEQYF. The DNA of the CDR3 is TGTGCCTGGGGAGCCGGCGGGGTTAAGTACGAGCAGTACTTC. The chain couples TRBV30 to TRBJ2-7, with a possible D match to TRBD2 (6 bases). Germline values: CDR1 GTSNPN, CDR2 SVGIG (reference sequence). The CDR3 length is 14 residues. Trimming stripped 5 bases from V and 4 bases from J, with 18 bases between.

The rearrangement uses TRBV12-3 or TRBV12-4 and TRBJ2-1; no definite D call. V shed 3 bases and J shed 9 bases, with 3 bases lying between them. CDR3 size: 10 residues. The CDR3 DNA reads TGTGCCAGCAGTTTCGTTGAGCAGTTCTTC. Residues: CASSFVEQFF.

The V gene is TRBV2, the J gene TRBJ1-1; D is unresolved. Germline V gives CDR1 SNHLY, CDR2 FYNNEI. The CDR3 covers 14 residues. The V end was cut by 6 bases, the J end by 1 base, with 12 bases between. The DNA for the CDR3 is TGTGCCAGCAGCCGATTGGCGGAGAACACTGAAGCTTTCTTT. This translates into CASSRLAENTEAFF.

This clone was found once. The V call is TRBV5-1, the J call TRBJ2-1; TRBD1 aligns across 8 bases. There are 14 residues in the CDR3. The germline V gene encodes CDR1 SGHRS and CDR2 YFSETQ. V was clipped by 1 base and J by 6 bases; unmatched bases: 3. The CDR3 DNA is TGCGCCAGCAGCTTGCAACAGGGGGGCAATGAGCAGTTCTTC. Amino acids: CASSLQQGGNEQFF.

V and J are TRBV7-3 and TRBJ1-1; 10 bases agree with TRBD1. Germline loops: CDR1 SGHTA, CDR2 FQGTGA. V lost 4 bases, J lost 3 bases, and 2 bases stayed unmatched. The CDR3 length is 14 residues. This CDR3 is CASSSGTGDTEAFF. The DNA of the CDR3 is TGTGCCAGCAGCTCCGGGACAGGGGACACTGAAGCTTTCTTT.

This clone was counted a single time. The chain employs TRBV19 and TRBJ2-2, with 7 bases aligning to TRBD1. CDR1 is LNHDA, CDR2 SQIVND, per germline (reference sequence). This CDR3 spans 15 amino acids. Losses at the gene ends were 4 bases for V and 4 bases for J; bases not matched to a gene: 6. The CDR3 loop is CASSKAGTVTGELFF. The CDR3 DNA sequence: TGTGCCAGTAGTAAAGCCGGGACAGTCACCGGGGAGCTGTTTTTT.

The J gene is TRBJ1-2, the V gene TRBV7-6; D unresolved. Trimming took 2 bases from V and 12 from J, leaving 10 bases between them. Germline CDR1 SGHVS, CDR2 FNYEAQ. This CDR3 is 11 amino acids long. The CDR3 bases are TGTGCCAGCAGCTTATATGATACTCACACCTTC. Translating it yields CASSLYDTHTF.

The chain has TRBV15 and TRBJ2-7; 7 nucleotides agree with TRBD2. CDR3 size: 15 residues. The ends lost 0 bases at V and 3 bases at J; junction bases unmatched: 5. Germline values: CDR1 LNHNV, CDR2 YYDKDF (reference sequence). The CDR3 here is CATSRDGTTDYEQYF. The DNA for the CDR3 is TGTGCCACCAGCAGAGACGGGACTACCGACTACGAGCAGTACTTC.

This chain uses TRBV5-4 with TRBJ2-2; tentatively, D is TRBD2 (6 bases). Germline V gene lookup returns CDR1 SGHNT and CDR2 YYREEE (reference sequence). The CDR3 has 16 residues. V was shortened by 4 bases and J by 5 bases, with 18 bases between the two germline ends. The CDR3 sequence: CASSPRTGGGTGELFF. CDR3 coding DNA: TGTGCCAGCAGCCCCCGGACCGGGGGTGGTACCGGGGAGCTGTTTTTT.

This chain uses TRBV7-2 with TRBJ2-7; maybe TRBD1 (5 bases). Germline V gives CDR1 SGHTA, CDR2 FQGNSA. The CDR3 has 15 amino acids. Trimming left V 2 bases short and J 5 bases short, with 16 bases between. The CDR3 region has the DNA TGTGCCAGCAGCTTATCCGTAGGGGTTCTTAACGAGCAGTACTTC. It encodes CASSLSVGVLNEQYF.

CDR3 region: CASSPTTSGGSGANVLTF. Written as DNA, the CDR3 is TGTGCCAGCAGCCCGACGACTAGCGGGGGCTCTGGGGCCAACGTCCTGACTTTC. This chain uses TRBV7-3 with TRBJ2-6; 12 bases are a match to TRBD2. Germline CDR1 SGHTA, CDR2 FQGTGA. CDR3 length equals 18 residues. V shed 5 bases, J shed 0 bases, and the junction held 5 bases outside the gene matches.

V and J are TRBV24-1 and TRBJ2-2; no firm D call. The CDR3 has 16 residues. Germline CDR1 and CDR2: KGHDR and SFDVKD. The ends were cut back, 4 bases at V and 3 bases at J, with 14 bases in the middle. The CDR3 nucleotides are TGTGCCACCAGTGACCGGAGATTTTTGGACACCGGGGAGCTGTTTTTT. Its protein product is CATSDRRFLDTGELFF.

The chain uses TRBV25-1 and TRBJ1-1; no firm D call. The CDR3 runs to 15 residues. V was clipped by 2 bases and J by 1 base, with 11 bases between them. CDR1 is MGHDK, CDR2 SYGVNS, per germline. The CDR3 coding sequence is TGTGCCAGCAGTGAAGGCCCGGGGTCGAACACTGAAGCTTTCTTT. Amino acid sequence: CASSEGPGSNTEAFF.